The 28 T cell receptor beta chains in this list originate from one sample, sequenced in a study of blood T cell repertoires in COVID-19 (dated by TCRdb to the early 2020s). Library method: the immunoSEQ multiplex PCR assay. What TCRdb holds here is the immuneACCESS table cut down to in-frame rearrangements. Part of the clones is not present; checked against another copy, under half of the missing clones reflect an unresolved V gene, and the others are unexplained. The sample table records more than 40,000 clones; roughly 86% of these occur just once. The top ten clones comprise 15% to 20% of the sample. The sample consisted of peripheral blood. All receptors derive from a man in his sixties with active or convalescent COVID-19.

V is TRBV7-2 and J is TRBJ1-5; D gene ambiguous. The CDR3 runs 14 residues. The V end was cut by 1 base, the J end by 1 base, with 5 bases between. Germline CDR1 SGHTA, CDR2 FQGNSA. CDR3 sequence (DNA): TGTGCCAGCAGCTTAGTTCTGAGCAATCAGCCCCAGCATTTT. Amino acid sequence: CASSLVLSNQPQHF.

The rearrangement links TRBV4-1 to TRBJ1-1; perhaps TRBD1 as D (5 bases). Germline CDR1 and CDR2: MGHRA and YSYEKL. This CDR3 spans 13 amino acids. Trimming cost V 2 bases and J 12 bases, with 16 bases left between them. The CDR3 sequence is CASSQPRRAETFF. DNA for the CDR3: TGCGCCAGCAGCCAACCCCGCAGGGCCGAAACTTTCTTT.

The chain couples TRBV7-2 to TRBJ2-2, with TRBD1 identical over 8 bases. The J segment lost 7 bases and the V segment lost 2 bases, leaving 3 bases of the junction unmatched. From germline, CDR1 is SGHTA and CDR2 FQGNSA. The CDR3 covers 14 residues. CDR3 in amino acids: CASSLTGGSGELFF. The CDR3 DNA reads TGTGCCAGCAGCTTAACAGGGGGGAGCGGGGAGCTGTTTTTT.

This clone was counted once. J is TRBJ1-4 and V is TRBV4-2; TRBD1 might be the D (5 bases). Germline values: CDR1 LGHNA, CDR2 YNFKEQ. The ends were cut back, 3 bases at V and 2 bases at J, with 16 bases in the middle. The length of the CDR3 is 17 residues. The CDR3 region is CASSHLSERGTNEKLFF. CDR3 in DNA: TGTGCCAGCAGCCATTTAAGTGAGCGGGGGACTAATGAAAAACTGTTTTTT.

This clone is a singleton in its sample. The chain combines TRBV28 with TRBJ1-4, with 7 bases fitting TRBD1. Germline CDR1 reads MDHEN; CDR2 reads SYDVKM. V dropped 7 bases and J dropped 8; count of bases not matched to a gene: 7. The CDR3 has 13 residues. CDR3 DNA: TGTGCCAGCACTGGGACAGAAAGAGAAAAACTGTTTTTT. It yields the protein CASTGTEREKLFF. Using reference TRBV28 and TRBJ1-4 for the parts outside the CDR3, the full variable domain is DVKVTQSSRYLVKRTGEKVFLECVQDMDHENMFWYRQDPGLGLRLIYFSYDVKMKEKGDIPEGYSVSREKKERFSLILESASTNQTSMYLCASTGTEREKLFFGSGTQLSVL.

In this sample, this clone turned up once. This chain uses TRBV9 with TRBJ1-1; TRBD1 aligns across 8 bases. J lost 0 bases, V lost 7 bases, and 8 bases had no gene match. Germline-derived CDR1 and CDR2 are SGDLS and YYNGEE. This CDR3 has 15 amino acids. The CDR3 is CASCTGGHMNTEAFF. DNA for the CDR3: TGTGCCAGCTGTACAGGGGGACATATGAACACTGAAGCTTTCTTT. Full variable domain (missing parts from reference TRBV9 and TRBJ1-1): DSGVTQTPKHLITATGQRVTLRCSPRSGDLSVYWYQQSLDQGLQFLIQYYNGEERAKGNILERFSAQQFPDLHSELNLSSLELGDSALYFCASCTGGHMNTEAFFGQGTRLTVV.

The chain has TRBV19 and TRBJ2-2; D is possibly TRBD2 (6 bases). CDR1 and CDR2 from the germline V gene are LNHDA and SQIVND (reference sequence). Trimming removed 9 bases from V and 1 base from J, with 15 bases in between. The CDR3 is made up of 15 amino acids. Here the CDR3 DNA reads TGTGCCAGCGGGGGTATCGCTTTGAACACCGGGGAGCTGTTTTTT. Encoded protein: CASGGIALNTGELFF. Variable domain in full (rest from reference TRBV19 and TRBJ2-2): DGGITQSPKYLFRKEGQNVTLSCEQNLNHDAMYWYRQDPGQGLRLIYYSQIVNDFQKGDIAEGYSVSREKKESFPLTVTSAQKNPTAFYLCASGGIALNTGELFFGEGSRLTVL.

This clone showed up just once. The chain has TRBV19 and TRBJ2-3; 8 nucleotides line up with TRBD1. V was pared by 6 bases and J by 1 base, with 6 bases of the junction left unmatched. This CDR3 spans 15 amino acids. CDR1 and CDR2 (germline): LNHDA, SQIVND (reference sequence). The CDR3 coding sequence is TGTGCCAGTAGGGGGACAGGAAGCGGCACAGATACGCAGTATTTT. Amino acids: CASRGTGSGTDTQYF.

This chain uses TRBV7-2 with TRBJ2-3; a possible D gene is TRBD1 (5 bases). V was clipped by 1 base and J by 3 bases, with 8 bases between them. Germline assignment: CDR1 SGHTA and CDR2 FQGNSA. The CDR3 runs 14 residues. The CDR3 sequence is CASSLDRYTDTQYF. The CDR3 nucleotides are TGTGCCAGCAGCTTAGACAGGTATACAGATACGCAGTATTTT.

This clone was counted once. CDR3 DNA sequence: TGTGCCAGCAGTCGCGGGGCAGGGATAGGCTCTGGGGCCAACGTCCTGACTTTC. It specifies CASSRGAGIGSGANVLTF. The rearrangement links TRBV9 to TRBJ2-6; D is perhaps TRBD2 (6 bases). The CDR3 consists of 18 residues. The V end lost 5 bases, the J end lost 0 bases, and 18 bases lay between the germline ends. Germline loops: CDR1 SGDLS, CDR2 YYNGEE.

The chain joins TRBV29-1 to TRBJ2-2, with a possible D match to TRBD1 (5 bases). The V gene's germline CDR1 is SQVTM and CDR2 ANQGSEA. With 8 bases removed from V and 7 bases from J, the gap between germline ends came to 14 bases. The CDR3 contains 12 residues. The CDR3 DNA reads as TGCAGCTTCAGGGTATTGAGCGGGGAGCTGTTTTTT. Translating it yields CSFRVLSGELFF.

This clone has just one count. The chain is built from TRBV7-2 and TRBJ2-1, with D maybe TRBD1 (6 bases). V was pared by 5 bases and J by 0 bases, with 14 bases between. The germline gives CDR1 SGHTA, CDR2 FQGNSA. The CDR3 has 16 amino acids. CDR3 residues: CASSADRDNSYNEQFF. The CDR3 nucleotides are TGTGCCAGCAGCGCCGACCGGGACAACTCCTACAATGAGCAGTTCTTC.

This chain uses TRBV12-3 or TRBV12-4 with TRBJ1-3; tentatively, D is TRBD1 (5 bases). The V and J ends lost 6 bases and 3 bases respectively, with 9 bases between them. CDR3 size: 13 residues. The CDR3 sequence: CASSRGGGNTIYF. For the CDR3, the DNA is TGTGCCAGCAGCCGGGGGGGTGGAAACACCATATATTTT.

This chain connects TRBV2 to TRBJ2-5; weak D call: TRBD1 (6 bases). The CDR3 is 12 residues long. From germline, CDR1 is SNHLY and CDR2 FYNNEI. V was pared by 11 bases and J by 1 base, with 11 bases between. The CDR3 spells CARRTAQETQYF. DNA of the CDR3: TGTGCCCGAAGGACAGCCCAAGAGACCCAGTACTTC.

Written as DNA, the CDR3 is TGCGCCAGCAGCTTTACAGGGGGTGAAACGCAGTATTTT. Translation gives CASSFTGGETQYF. The chain employs TRBV5-1 and TRBJ2-3; TRBD1 matches 8 bases. V was clipped by 2 bases and J by 9 bases; unmatched bases: 5. Germline assignment: CDR1 SGHRS and CDR2 YFSETQ. The CDR3 totals 13 residues.

The chain joins TRBV5-6 to TRBJ1-1, with a possible D match to TRBD1 (6 bases). Per germline, CDR1 SGHDT and CDR2 YYEEEE. Trimming pared 0 bases from V and 5 bases from J, leaving 11 bases between. The CDR3 runs to 14 residues. CDR3 sequence: CASSLAGVDTEAFF. In nucleotides, the CDR3 is TGTGCCAGCAGCTTGGCAGGGGTGGATACTGAAGCTTTCTTT.

The J gene is TRBJ2-3, the V gene TRBV7-2, with 10 bases identical to TRBD2. Losses at the gene ends were 3 bases for V and 2 bases for J; bases not matched to a gene: 8. Germline V gene sequence: CDR1 SGHTA, CDR2 FQGNSA. The CDR3 is 17 residues long. The CDR3 loop reads CASSLRGSGGITDTQYF. CDR3 coding DNA: TGTGCCAGCAGCTTGAGAGGTAGCGGGGGGATCACAGATACGCAGTATTTT.

The chain has TRBV18 and TRBJ1-1, with 9 bases fitting TRBD1. The CDR3 contains 15 residues. Trimming cost V 3 bases and J 3 bases; bases outside gene matches: 5. The germline V gene encodes CDR1 KGHSH and CDR2 LQKENI. The CDR3 reads CASSPWTGVDTEAFF. As DNA, the CDR3 is TGTGCCAGCTCACCGTGGACAGGGGTGGACACTGAAGCTTTCTTT.

The chain joins TRBV15 to TRBJ1-2, with TRBD1 matching over 8 bases. This CDR3 has 13 residues. Germline values: CDR1 LNHNV, CDR2 YYDKDF (reference sequence). With 1 base clipped from V and 8 bases from J, the junction kept 3 bases outside the gene matches. For the CDR3, the DNA is TGTGCCACCAGCAGAGTGGACAGGGAGGGCTACACCTTC. Protein: CATSRVDREGYTF. Filled out from reference TRBV15 and TRBJ1-2, the complete variable domain reads DAMVIQNPRYQVTQFGKPVTLSCSQTLNHNVMYWYQQKSSQAPKLLFHYYDKDFNNEADTPDNFQSRRPNTSFCFLDIRSPGLGDTAMYLCATSRVDREGYTFGSGTRLTVV.

The DNA of the CDR3 is TGTGCCAGCAGGGACAGGTTCTCCTACGAGCAGTACTTC. Its protein is CASRDRFSYEQYF. The chain is built from TRBV5-6 and TRBJ2-7, with 7 bases aligning to TRBD1. From germline, CDR1 is SGHDT and CDR2 YYEEEE. V lost 5 bases and J lost 0; bases outside the gene matches: 2. The CDR3 has 13 amino acids. The full variable domain, in which reference TRBV5-6 and TRBJ2-7 provide the parts outside the CDR3, is DAGVTQSPTHLIKTRGQQVTLRCSPKSGHDTVSWYQQALGQGPQFIFQYYEEEERQRGNFPDRFSGHQFPNYSSELNVNALLLGDSALYLCASRDRFSYEQYFGPGTRLTVT.

The chain is built from TRBV19 and TRBJ2-3, with 9 nucleotides matching TRBD1. Trimming at V came to 2 bases and at J to 4 bases, leaving 4 bases not matched to a gene. This CDR3 comprises 15 residues. CDR1 LNHDA and CDR2 SQIVND come from the germline V gene (reference sequence). CDR3 nucleotides: TGTGCCAGTAGTATACCGGGACAGGGTCCAGATACGCAGTATTTT. Protein product: CASSIPGQGPDTQYF.

This rearrangement joins TRBV5-1 to TRBJ1-2, with 7 bases that match TRBD1. V lost 0 bases and J lost 7; bases outside the gene matches: 6. CDR3 length: 14 amino acids. The germline CDR1 and CDR2 sequences are SGHRS and YFSETQ. CDR3 sequence: CASSLEAGGGGYTF. The DNA for the CDR3 is TGCGCCAGCAGCTTGGAGGCAGGGGGAGGTGGCTACACCTTC.

As for this clone: An end of the junction differs from the germline gene, which may be a read error. The genes are TRBV3-1 (or the pseudogene TRBV3-2) and TRBJ1-2; TRBD1 matches 7 bases. Germline assignment: CDR1 LGHDT and CDR2 YNNKEL (reference sequence). The CDR3 extends over 12 amino acids. CDR3 coding DNA: TGTGCCAGCAGCCAGGGACAGAGGAGGGCCCACTTC. Its protein is CASSQGQRRAHF.

The V and J genes are TRBV29-1 and TRBJ2-3; a weak D match, TRBD1 (5 bases). The CDR3 is 18 residues long. In germline, CDR1 is SQVTM, CDR2 ANQGSEA. Between the trimmed V and J ends, which lost 6 bases and 0 bases, there was a span of 25 bases. The DNA of the CDR3 is TGCAGCGTGGGGCCAAGGGCAGGTCCGAAAAGGAGCACAGATACGCAGTATTTT. Its protein is CSVGPRAGPKRSTDTQYF.

The chain employs TRBV28 and TRBJ2-1; 7 bases are shared with TRBD1. Trimming cost V 2 bases and J 8 bases; bases outside gene matches: 6. Germline V gene lookup returns CDR1 MDHEN and CDR2 SYDVKM. This CDR3 has 14 amino acids. CDR3 nucleotide sequence: TGTGCCAGCAGTTTAGGCCAGGGGGTGGATGAGCAGTTCTTC. Residues: CASSLGQGVDEQFF.

V usage is TRBV27 and J usage is TRBJ1-1, with a possible D match to TRBD1 (6 bases). Trimming left V 5 bases short and J 1 base short, with 8 bases between. The CDR3 length is 13 residues. Germline CDR1 MNHEY, CDR2 SMNVEV (reference sequence). The DNA for the CDR3 is TGTGCCAGCAGTCAACAGGGGAACACTGAAGCTTTCTTT. Amino acids: CASSQQGNTEAFF.

The rearrangement joins TRBV6-2 or TRBV6-3 to TRBJ1-1; D gene ambiguous. The V gene lost 2 bases and the J gene lost 10 bases, with 11 bases spanning the gap. The germline V gene has CDR1 MNHEY and CDR2 SVGEGT. This CDR3 has 12 amino acids. CDR3 sequence: CASSYSLIVAFF. The CDR3 DNA sequence: TGTGCCAGCAGTTACAGCCTAATAGTAGCTTTCTTT.

The chain employs TRBV5-4 and TRBJ1-6; D remains unclear. Germline V gene lookup returns CDR1 SGHNT and CDR2 YYREEE (reference sequence). V was trimmed by 2 bases and J by 9 bases, leaving 12 bases between them. CDR3 size: 14 residues. The CDR3 DNA sequence: TGTGCCAGCAGCTTACGAGGAGGGAGTTCACCCCTCCACTTT. It yields the protein CASSLRGGSSPLHF. The entire variable domain, with the rest obtained from reference TRBV5-4 and TRBJ1-6, is as follows: ETGVTQSPTHLIKTRGQQVTLRCSSQSGHNTVSWYQQALGQGPQFIFQYYREEENGRGNFPPRFSGLQFPNYSSELNVNALELDDSALYLCASSLRGGSSPLHFGNGTRLTVT.